The 32 T cell receptor beta chains listed next were all sequenced from one sample in a study of T cells in Graves' hyperthyroidism and ophthalmopathy (dated 2019 in TCRdb). Library prep was done by multiplex PCR. TCRdb names Illumina HiSeq 2000 as the instrument used. Amplification of TCR beta CDR3 regions was carried out from RNA transcripts. For the first round of RT-PCR on the TCR CDR3, the HTBI primer set was used together with the Qiagen OneStep RT-PCR kit. TCRdb reanalyzed the raw reads on its own, using fastp at Q25 for trimming and MiXCR for clone calling, and kept in-frame beta chains. Identical CDR3 protein sequences are pooled into one entry, listed with their most common genes and DNA. The sample data list roughly 650,000 distinct CDR3 sequences, and around 15% of these were observed just once. Clones ranked in the top ten supply around 3.5% of the sample. Specimen: blood. The receptors stem from a woman aged 35 to 49 with Graves' ophthalmopathy.

The V call is TRBV7-2, the J call TRBJ2-7, with D perhaps assigned TRBD1 or TRBD2 (5 bases each). CDR1 SGHTA and CDR2 FQGNSA come from the germline V gene. This CDR3 comprises 14 residues. With 8 bases removed from V and 3 bases from J, the gap between germline ends came to 17 bases. The DNA of the CDR3 is TGTGCCAGCCGACCTTTTGGGGCGGGCTACGAGCAGTACTTC. Amino acids: CASRPFGAGYEQYF.

The chain combines TRBV18 with TRBJ2-1; 12 positions match TRBD2. This CDR3 contains 20 residues. Germline CDR1 reads KGHSH; CDR2 reads LQKENI. V was pared by 0 bases and J by 0 bases, with 9 bases of the junction left unmatched. As DNA, the CDR3 is TGTGCCAGCTCACCACCGACGGGACTAGCGGGTTCGAGCTCCTACAATGAGCAGTTCTTC. Protein: CASSPPTGLAGSSSYNEQFF.

This clonotype has at least ten counts. The V gene is TRBV20-1, the J gene TRBJ1-1, with 10 nucleotides matching TRBD1. This CDR3 region has 15 residues. Germline V CDR1 and CDR2: DFQATT, SNEGSKA (reference sequence). J was trimmed by 5 bases and V by 1 base; bases with no gene match: 7. The CDR3 DNA reads TGCAGTGCTAGAGGCCTGACAGGGGGCCATACTGAAGCTTTCTTT. Encoded protein: CSARGLTGGHTEAFF.

This clonotype was seen a handful of times. CDR3 sequence (DNA): TGTGCCAGCAGGACAGGGTACACTAGCACAGATACGCAGTATTTT. Translated: CASRTGYTSTDTQYF. This sequence joins TRBV27 and TRBJ2-3; 7 bases match TRBD1. This CDR3 contains 15 residues. The germline V gene encodes CDR1 MNHEY and CDR2 SMNVEV (reference sequence). Trimming removed 6 bases from V and 0 bases from J; junction bases left unmatched: 6.

The rearrangement joins TRBV7-2 to TRBJ1-3; D unresolved. V lost 1 base and J lost 2, with 9 bases in between. The germline V gene encodes CDR1 SGHTA and CDR2 FQGNSA. This CDR3 spans 15 amino acids. CDR3 sequence: CASSLGSTAGNTIYF. The DNA for the CDR3 is TGTGCCAGCAGCTTAGGGAGTACTGCTGGAAACACCATATATTTT.

This clonotype was counted ten times or more. The chain joins TRBV5-1 to TRBJ1-2; D uncertain. The CDR3 loop spans 14 amino acids. The ends were cut back, 2 bases at V and 7 bases at J, with 15 bases in the middle. Germline V CDR1 and CDR2: SGHRS, YFSETQ. CDR3 coding DNA: TGCGCCAGCAGCTTAGACGGCCCGGTGAGTGGCTACACCTTC. This gives the protein CASSLDGPVSGYTF.

The genes are TRBV7-9 and TRBJ1-4, with 10 bases aligning to TRBD1. The germline gives CDR1 SEHNR, CDR2 FQNEAQ (reference sequence). The CDR3 totals 16 residues. The V gene end was trimmed by 3 bases and the J gene end by 5 bases; junction bases not matched to a gene: 6. CDR3 sequence (DNA): TGTGCCAGCAGCTTTTACGGGACAGGGGAAAATGAAAAACTGTTTTTT. Translating it yields CASSFYGTGENEKLFF.

For this clonotype: A read error is possible here, since a much larger clone lies one base away. The V and J genes are TRBV27 and TRBJ1-1; D is uncertain. Trimming shortened V by 5 bases and J by 4 bases, and 11 bases separated the two germline ends. CDR1 and CDR2 from the germline V gene are MNHEY and SMNVEV (reference sequence). The CDR3 is 13 residues long. CDR3 amino acids: CASSPGLTTEAFF. CDR3 DNA sequence: TGTGCCAGCAGTCCAGGACTGACCACTGAAGCTTTCTTT.

V usage is TRBV5-1 and J usage is TRBJ2-3; 14 bases match TRBD2. The CDR3 spans 18 residues. The V segment lost 3 bases and the J segment 1 base; nucleotides outside the gene matches: 7. The germline V gene has CDR1 SGHRS and CDR2 YFSETQ. For the CDR3, the DNA is TGCGCCAGCAGCTCGGGACTAGCGGGAGCCGGGCGCACAGATACGCAGTATTTT. Encoded protein: CASSSGLAGAGRTDTQYF.

This clonotype has a count of ten or more. The V gene is TRBV20-1, the J gene TRBJ1-1; D call uncertain. CDR1 is DFQATT and CDR2 is SNEGSKA in the germline V gene (reference sequence). V was cut by 0 bases and J by 4 bases, with 6 bases left in between. CDR3 length: 12 amino acids. The CDR3 coding sequence is TGCAGTGCTAGAGAACCAGCCACTGAAGCTTTCTTT. This sequence encodes CSAREPATEAFF.

This clonotype was recorded at least ten times. The rearrangement joins TRBV5-1 to TRBJ2-1, with D unresolved. CDR3 length: 15 residues. From germline, CDR1 is SGHRS and CDR2 YFSETQ. Trimming stripped 0 bases from V and 3 bases from J, with 10 bases between. CDR3 DNA: TGCGCCAGCAGCTTGGCCGATGCTAGCTACAATGAGCAGTTCTTC. This codes for CASSLADASYNEQFF.

This clonotype showed up many times. The chain combines TRBV6-1 with TRBJ2-3; TRBD1 matches at 9 bases. The V segment lost 6 bases and the J segment 3 bases; nucleotides outside the gene matches: 7. Germline values: CDR1 MNHNS, CDR2 SASEGT. CDR3 length equals 15 residues. CDR3 nucleotide sequence: TGTGCCAGCAGCACCCCCGGGACAGGGACAGATACGCAGTATTTT. It specifies CASSTPGTGTDTQYF.

About this clonotype: An end of the junction differs from the germline gene, which may be a read error. In DNA form, the CDR3 reads TGTGCCGGCAGCAACTCAGGGTCGGAGCCCCAGCATTTT. Its translation: CAGSNSGSEPQHF. The chain joins TRBV7-9 to TRBJ1-5, with TRBD1 as a possible D gene (5 bases). Germline values: CDR1 SEHNR, CDR2 FQNEAQ (reference sequence). The CDR3 has 13 residues.

This clonotype was detected only a few times. The chain links TRBV11-2 to TRBJ2-7; 10 nucleotides line up with TRBD1. The CDR3 sequence is 14 residues long. Germline V CDR1 and CDR2: SGHAT, FQNNGV. V lost 5 bases to trimming and J lost 4 bases; unmatched junction nucleotides: 5. The DNA of the CDR3 is TGTGCCAGCAGCACCGGGACAGGGGTTTACGAGCAGTACTTC. Translating it yields CASSTGTGVYEQYF. The full variable domain, with the rest looked up from reference TRBV11-2 and TRBJ2-7, is EAGVAQSPRYKIIEKRQSVAFWCNPISGHATLYWYQQILGQGPKLLIQFQNNGVVDDSQLPKDRFSAERLKGVDSTLKIQPAKLEDSAVYLCASSTGTGVYEQYFGPGTRLTVT.

V is TRBV12-3 or TRBV12-4 and J is TRBJ2-6; D unresolved. This CDR3 is 16 amino acids long. With 8 bases removed from V and 4 bases from J, the gap between germline ends came to 18 bases. The CDR3 DNA reads as TGTGCCAGCGGAAACCTCCGGGTGGGCGGGGCCAACGTCCTGACTTTC. This gives the protein CASGNLRVGGANVLTF.

This clonotype was recorded at least ten times. This rearrangement joins TRBV6-1 to TRBJ2-3; maybe TRBD1 (6 bases). Germline V gene data show CDR1 as MNHNS and CDR2 as SASEGT. The CDR3 is 15 residues long. Trimming shortened V by 5 bases and J by 3 bases, and 15 bases separated the two germline ends. The CDR3 is CASSLSGTLTDTQYF. In DNA, the CDR3 is TGTGCCAGCAGTTTATCCGGGACATTGACAGATACGCAGTATTTT.

There are a few counts of this clonotype. The rearrangement uses TRBV10-3 and TRBJ2-7, with 11 bases matching TRBD2. From germline, CDR1 is ENHRY and CDR2 SYGVKD. The junction had 4 bases not matched to a gene; V was cut back by 4 bases and J by 5 bases. CDR3 size: 14 residues. In DNA form, the CDR3 reads TGTGCCATCAGTGCTAGCGGGGGGTCCCACGAGCAGTACTTC. Protein product: CAISASGGSHEQYF.

This clonotype was seen a few times. The chain employs TRBV10-2 and TRBJ2-1; 7 nucleotides line up with TRBD2. CDR3 size: 19 residues. V dropped 3 bases and J dropped 5; count of bases not matched to a gene: 19. The germline gives CDR1 WSHSY, CDR2 SAAADI. The CDR3 DNA is TGCGCCAGCAGTGATGCTAGCGGTATTCCACTGTGGGAACACAATGAGCAGTTCTTC. This codes for CASSDASGIPLWEHNEQFF.

This clonotype was detected many times. V gene TRBV6-1 combines with J gene TRBJ1-3; D is unresolved. The CDR3 extends over 14 amino acids. CDR1 is MNHNS and CDR2 is SASEGT in the germline V gene. Trimming stripped 7 bases from V and 0 bases from J, with 10 bases between. CDR3 nucleotides: TGTGCCAGCAAGTCTGTGAGCTCTGGAAACACCATATATTTT. Its protein is CASKSVSSGNTIYF.

The chain links TRBV29-1 to TRBJ2-1; TRBD2 matches at 8 bases. Trimming cost V 1 base and J 10 bases; bases outside gene matches: 9. Germline CDR1 is SQVTM and CDR2 is ANQGSEA. The CDR3 covers 14 residues. CDR3 coding DNA: TGCAGCGTTGAAGCTGGAGCGGGAGATCACGAGCAGTTCTTC. This encodes CSVEAGAGDHEQFF.

The chain is built from TRBV11-1 and TRBJ2-1; no clear D gene. Germline V gene lookup returns CDR1 SGHAT and CDR2 FQDESV (reference sequence). V lost 3 bases and J 3 bases, leaving 12 bases between the germline ends. The CDR3 sequence is 15 residues long. Here the CDR3 DNA reads TGTGCCAGCAGCTTCTCCGACTTAATCTACAATGAGCAGTTCTTC. Residues: CASSFSDLIYNEQFF.

About this clonotype itself: This sequence may be a read error, since a much larger clone differs from it by one base. The V call is TRBV20-1, the J call TRBJ2-7; 12 nucleotides line up with TRBD2. Germline V CDR1 and CDR2: DFQATT, SNEGSKA (reference sequence). The CDR3 has 15 amino acids. In DNA form, the CDR3 reads TGCGGTGCTTCCACGACTAGCGGGGGATACTACGAGCAGTACTTC. Its protein product is CGASTTSGGYYEQYF.

In its sample, this clonotype was seen many times. The CDR3 region has the DNA TGTGCCAGCAAAACCCCGGGACACCCCACAGATACGCAGTATTTT. Amino acids: CASKTPGHPTDTQYF. The chain couples TRBV28 to TRBJ2-3; possibly TRBD1 for D (6 bases). The CDR3 runs 15 residues. V was cut by 7 bases and J by 2 bases, with 16 bases left in between. Germline CDR1 and CDR2: MDHEN and SYDVKM.

About this clonotype itself: A much larger clone lies one base from this, so it may be a read error. This chain links TRBV7-3 with TRBJ2-1; 9 bases are a match to TRBD1. The CDR3 has 15 amino acids. Germline CDR1 is SGHTA and CDR2 is FQGTGA. The CDR3 reads CASSPTGGKYNKQFF. Here the CDR3 DNA reads TGTGCCAGCAGCCCCACAGGGGGCAAATACAATAAGCAGTTCTTC.

At least ten counts were recorded for this clonotype. V and J are TRBV20-1 and TRBJ2-1; the match to TRBD1 covers 10 bases. Germline V gives CDR1 DFQATT, CDR2 SNEGSKA (reference sequence). V shed 8 bases, J shed 12 bases, and the junction held 13 bases outside the gene matches. This CDR3 is 13 amino acids long. Here the CDR3 reads CSLRGTGVGVQFF. The CDR3 DNA reads as TGCAGTCTACGCGGGACAGGGGTCGGGGTGCAGTTCTTC.

The V and J genes are TRBV4-2 and TRBJ2-1, with unresolved D. Deletions cut 1 base from V and 0 bases from J, with 19 bases between. Per the germline V gene, CDR1 is LGHNA and CDR2 is YNFKEQ. There are 19 residues in the CDR3. Here the CDR3 reads CASSQGFRRPYFSYNEQFF. CDR3 DNA: TGTGCCAGCAGCCAAGGATTTCGTCGGCCGTACTTCTCCTACAATGAGCAGTTCTTC.

The rearrangement uses TRBV5-1 and TRBJ1-4; D not certain. The CDR3 has 16 amino acids. Trimming cost V 0 bases and J 7 bases, with 16 bases left between them. The V gene's germline CDR1 is SGHRS and CDR2 YFSETQ. CDR3 loop: CASSLVRGLGGEKLFF. The CDR3 DNA follows: TGCGCCAGCAGCTTGGTTAGAGGTCTCGGCGGTGAAAAACTGTTTTTT.

This clonotype was found a few times. The chain carries TRBV20-1 and TRBJ2-5, with 10 bases identical to TRBD1. J gave up 1 base and V 5 bases, and 7 bases lay outside the gene matches. Germline values: CDR1 DFQATT, CDR2 SNEGSKA (reference sequence). This CDR3 has 15 residues. CDR3 residues: CSAGPGQGIQETQYF. The CDR3 region has the DNA TGCAGTGCTGGACCGGGACAGGGGATCCAAGAGACCCAGTACTTC.

This clonotype was detected many times. The junction differs from germline at one of its ends, possibly a read error. The V gene is TRBV28, the J gene TRBJ2-1; 9 nucleotides agree with TRBD2. The CDR3 spans 16 residues. The germline V gene encodes CDR1 MDHEN and CDR2 SYDVKM. CDR3 in amino acids: CASSLAGGPSHNEQFF. DNA of the CDR3: TGTGCCAGCAGTTTAGCGGGAGGGCCCTCCCACAATGAGCAGTTCTTC.

V is TRBV5-6 and J is TRBJ2-5, with D possibly matching TRBD1 (5 bases). This CDR3 is 15 amino acids long. Germline V lookup: CDR1 SGHDT, CDR2 YYEEEE. V dropped 0 bases and J dropped 2 bases, with 11 bases sitting between them. In DNA form, the CDR3 reads TGTGCCAGCAGCTTGGATCCAGGGCAACAAGAGACCCAGTACTTC. It translates to CASSLDPGQQETQYF.

In its sample, this clonotype was seen many times. The chain is built from TRBV18 and TRBJ1-2, with a possible D match to TRBD1 (5 bases). The CDR3 runs to 13 residues. Deletions cut 4 bases from V and 5 bases from J, with 11 bases between. The germline gives CDR1 KGHSH, CDR2 LQKENI. CDR3 sequence: CASSLGTDYGYTF. The CDR3 DNA reads TGTGCCAGCTCACTCGGGACCGATTATGGCTACACCTTC.

This clonotype was found a few times. The chain uses TRBV7-9 and TRBJ2-3; tentatively, D is TRBD1 (6 bases). V dropped 5 bases and J dropped 0 bases, with 15 bases sitting between them. From germline, CDR1 is SEHNR and CDR2 FQNEAQ (reference sequence). This CDR3 has 16 residues. CDR3: CASSPNRAVSTDTQYF. In DNA, the CDR3 is TGTGCCAGCAGCCCCAACAGGGCGGTTAGCACAGATACGCAGTATTTT.